The clone carrying this T cell receptor (beta chain) was seen only a few times. Antigen: not known. Sequencing relied on a cDNA template that was reverse transcribed from extracted RNA. The repertoire was sequenced with immunoSEQ multiplex PCR; TCRdb's copy has only in-frame clones and lacks some. The sample shows around 190,000 clones, 50% to 60% of them seen only once. This CDR3 has 14 amino acids. Germline CDR1 SGHTA, CDR2 FQGNSA. J lost 6 bases, V lost 5 bases, and 8 bases had no gene match. This sample is drawn from a study of CD8+ T cells in alopecia areata. About the research overall: Treated patients received oral tofacitinib, 5 to 10 mg twice daily. Study-wide results and caveats: Scalp data also include sequences from resident alphabeta T cells of normal skin. On tofacitinib, scalp and blood still held many of the expanded lesional clones.

The sample's treatment: oral pan-JAK inhibitor, 5-10 mg twice daily. The V gene is TRBV7-2, the J gene TRBJ2-7; 9 nucleotides line up with TRBD2. The sequencing used CD4+ T cells sorted from blood, collected at week 4, from a patient treated with tofacitinib. The TCR comes from a human donor with alopecia areata. CDR3 region: CASSLSGRLGEQYF. CDR3 in DNA: TGTGCCAGCAGCCTTAGCGGGAGACTAGGCGAGCAGTACTTC.